This section outlines one TCR beta chain sequence together with its context. The data were obtained in a study of HIV-infected children after antiretroviral therapy interruption. Specified treatment: PENTA 11 planned treatment interruption arm or continuous ART arm. A 3' RACE protocol on RNA, with unique molecular identifiers, produced the TCR library. MiXCR, applied by TCRdb to the 3' RACE reads, yields one record per CDR3 protein. This table holds fewer than 50,000 distinct CDR3 sequences, about 4.3% found once. Germline loops: CDR1 DFQATT, CDR2 SNEGSKA (reference sequence). The CDR3 spans 14 residues. Trimming cost V 6 bases and J 0 bases, with 15 bases left between them.

The sequences come from CD45RA+ CD4+ T cells from PBMCs, pooled from several time points, collected from a donor given antiretroviral therapy, either interrupted or continuous. The sample's subset: naive CD4+ CD45RA+ CD45RO- T cells. The clonotype originates from a pool of human donors with HIV. The chain uses TRBV20-1 and TRBJ2-7; D could derive from TRBD1 or TRBD2 (5 bases each). The CDR3 loop is CSALGRKISYEQYF. The CDR3 bases are TGCAGTGCCCTGGGACGGAAGATCTCCTACGAGCAGTACTTC.